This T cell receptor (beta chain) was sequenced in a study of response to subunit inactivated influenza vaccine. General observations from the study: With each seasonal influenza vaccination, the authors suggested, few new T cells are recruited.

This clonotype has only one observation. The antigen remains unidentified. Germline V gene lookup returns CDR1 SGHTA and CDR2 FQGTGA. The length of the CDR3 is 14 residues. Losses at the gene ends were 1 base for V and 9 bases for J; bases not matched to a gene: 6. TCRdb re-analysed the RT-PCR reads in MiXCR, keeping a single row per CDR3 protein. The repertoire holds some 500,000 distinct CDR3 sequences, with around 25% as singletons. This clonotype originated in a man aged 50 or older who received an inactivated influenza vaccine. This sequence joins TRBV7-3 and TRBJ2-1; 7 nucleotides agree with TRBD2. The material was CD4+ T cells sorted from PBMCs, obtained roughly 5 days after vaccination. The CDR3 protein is CASSLMGLPSEQFF. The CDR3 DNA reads TGTGCCAGCAGCTTAATGGGACTACCTAGTGAGCAGTTCTTC. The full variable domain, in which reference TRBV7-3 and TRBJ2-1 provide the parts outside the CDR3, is GAGVSQTPSNKVTEKGKYVELRCDPISGHTALYWYRQSLGQGPEFLIYFQGTGAADDSGLPNDRFFAVRPEGSVSTLKIQRTERGDSAVYLCASSLMGLPSEQFFGPGTRLTVL.